Each of the 29 T cell receptor beta chains below was sequenced from the same sample in a study of blood T cell repertoires in COVID-19. Some clones are missing from TCRdb's copy, which holds only in-frame ones; the method was immunoSEQ multiplex PCR. The sample has roughly 230,000 clones, under 90% seen once; the top ten hold around 4.2%. The sample consisted of PBMCs or T cells enriched from blood (not recorded which). Receptor source: a woman in her twenties or thirties with acute COVID-19.

The chain links TRBV7-2 to TRBJ1-2; no reliable D call. CDR3 size: 16 residues. Trimming removed 1 base at V and 2 bases at J, with 14 bases between. Germline V gene lookup returns CDR1 SGHTA and CDR2 FQGNSA. CDR3 nucleotides: TGTGCCAGCAGCTTAGTGGAGTACCTGAACAACTATGGCTACACCTTC. Residues: CASSLVEYLNNYGYTF.

This sequence joins TRBV25-1 and TRBJ2-3; TRBD2 aligns across 13 bases. This CDR3 is built from 17 residues. CDR1 is MGHDK and CDR2 is SYGVNS in the germline V gene. After removal of 8 bases from V and 2 bases from J, the junction contained 10 bases not matched to a gene. CDR3 in amino acids: CASRGTSGAAHTDTQYF. CDR3 coding DNA: TGTGCCAGCCGAGGGACTAGCGGGGCCGCCCACACAGATACGCAGTATTTT.

In its sample, this clone was seen once. The V gene is TRBV7-2, the J gene TRBJ1-5, with D possibly matching TRBD1 (5 bases). Germline CDR1 reads SGHTA; CDR2 reads FQGNSA. The CDR3 runs 17 residues. V dropped 5 bases and J dropped 3 bases, with 20 bases sitting between them. As DNA, the CDR3 is TGTGCCAGCAGCCAGGGCCTCCTCGGGGGGTTCAATCAGCCCCAGCATTTT. Translation: CASSQGLLGGFNQPQHF.

The J gene is TRBJ1-1, the V gene TRBV19; D gene unclear. The germline CDR1 and CDR2 sequences are LNHDA and SQIVND (reference sequence). V was shortened by 1 base and J by 1 base, with 4 bases between the two germline ends. This CDR3 is 13 amino acids long. Here the CDR3 reads CASSIVKNTEAFF. CDR3 coding DNA: TGTGCCAGTAGTATAGTAAAGAACACTGAAGCTTTCTTT.

The V and J genes are TRBV9 and TRBJ2-1; TRBD1 aligns across 7 bases. Germline V gives CDR1 SGDLS, CDR2 YYNGEE. V lost 3 bases to trimming and J lost 8 bases; unmatched junction nucleotides: 2. The CDR3 is 12 amino acids. CDR3 sequence (DNA): TGTGCCAGCAGCGGCACAGGGGATGAGCAGTTCTTC. This translates into CASSGTGDEQFF.

The gene calls are TRBV7-2 and TRBJ1-4, with D perhaps TRBD1 (5 bases). Germline CDR1 reads SGHTA; CDR2 reads FQGNSA. Trimming cost V 1 base and J 5 bases, with 8 bases left between them. The CDR3 is 14 amino acids. The CDR3 nucleotides are TGTGCCAGCAGCTTAGTGGGGCAGAATGAAAAACTGTTTTTT. Translated, it gives CASSLVGQNEKLFF.

This chain connects TRBV19 to TRBJ1-6; D remains ambiguous. CDR1 is LNHDA and CDR2 is SQIVND in the germline V gene (reference sequence). This CDR3 has 14 residues. V shed 2 bases and J shed 6 bases, with 8 bases lying between them. The CDR3, as DNA: TGTGCCAGTAGTATAAATGAGGGTAATTCACCCCTCCACTTT. It is translated as CASSINEGNSPLHF.

This clone was observed a handful of times. The rearrangement links TRBV7-3 to TRBJ2-1; TRBD2 is a possible D gene (6 bases). The CDR3 runs 15 residues. Looked up from germline, CDR1 is SGHTA and CDR2 is FQGTGA. V lost 3 bases to trimming and J lost 6 bases, with 15 bases between them. This CDR3 reads CASSLEGVGLNEQFF. For the CDR3, the DNA is TGTGCCAGCAGCTTGGAGGGTGTCGGGCTCAATGAGCAGTTCTTC.

Here the CDR3 reads CASSVPNSGANVLTF. The CDR3 DNA reads as TGTGCCAGCAGCGTCCCAAACTCTGGGGCCAACGTCCTGACTTTC. The chain has TRBV9 and TRBJ2-6, with D unclear. CDR3 length: 15 amino acids. Germline CDR1 SGDLS, CDR2 YYNGEE. V dropped 2 bases and J dropped 0 bases, with 6 bases sitting between them.

The chain's CDR3 is CASSRVRNTEAFF. The CDR3 bases are TGTGCCAGCAGCCGAGTGAGAAACACTGAAGCTTTCTTT. The rearrangement links TRBV7-9 to TRBJ1-1; D not certain. The CDR3 length is 13 residues. V lost 5 bases, J lost 2 bases, and 9 bases lay in between. Germline V gene lookup returns CDR1 SEHNR and CDR2 FQNEAQ (reference sequence).

The CDR3 loop reads CAIRATGGPQHF. The CDR3 DNA reads TGTGCCATCAGGGCAACAGGGGGCCCCCAGCATTTT. The rearrangement uses TRBV10-3 and TRBJ1-5, with TRBD1 identical over 9 bases. The CDR3 is made up of 12 amino acids. V shed 6 bases, J shed 10 bases, and the junction held 4 bases outside the gene matches. Germline CDR1 is ENHRY and CDR2 is SYGVKD.

The chain carries TRBV4-1 and TRBJ2-7, with D possibly TRBD2 on 5 matching bases. This CDR3 contains 13 residues. Germline loops: CDR1 MGHRA, CDR2 YSYEKL. V lost 1 base and J 3 bases, leaving 7 bases between the germline ends. CDR3 amino acids: CASSQVGVYEQYF. In DNA form, the CDR3 reads TGCGCCAGCAGCCAAGTCGGGGTCTACGAGCAGTACTTC.

The rearrangement uses TRBV19 and TRBJ1-5; TRBD1 aligns across 7 bases. The germline gives CDR1 LNHDA, CDR2 SQIVND (reference sequence). The length of the CDR3 is 14 residues. Trimming at V came to 6 bases and at J to 0 bases, leaving 2 bases not matched to a gene. Here the CDR3 reads CASRGQYSNQPQHF. For the CDR3, the DNA is TGTGCCAGTAGGGGACAGTATAGCAATCAGCCCCAGCATTTT.

This clone has just a few counts. This chain uses TRBV5-1 with TRBJ1-1; 7 nucleotides line up with TRBD1. The CDR3 contains 15 residues. CDR1 SGHRS and CDR2 YFSETQ come from the germline V gene. J was trimmed by 11 bases and V by 4 bases; bases with no gene match: 17. CDR3 amino acids: CASSRSVQGDGEAFF. CDR3 coding DNA: TGCGCCAGCAGCCGATCCGTCCAGGGGGATGGGGAGGCTTTCTTT.

The rearrangement joins TRBV18 to TRBJ2-3; a possible D gene is TRBD1 (7 bases). The length of the CDR3 is 16 residues. Germline CDR1 reads KGHSH; CDR2 reads LQKENI. Trimming took 3 bases from V and 5 from J, leaving 18 bases between them. The CDR3 nucleotides are TGTGCCAGCTCACCGGGCATGGGCAGGGGGGAAGATACGCAGTATTTT. Its translation is CASSPGMGRGEDTQYF.

The chain recombines TRBV3-1 (or the pseudogene TRBV3-2) with TRBJ2-1, with 12 bases identical to TRBD2. Germline lookup yields CDR1 LGHDT and CDR2 YNNKEL (reference sequence). The CDR3 sequence is 16 residues long. V was clipped by 2 bases and J by 8 bases; unmatched bases: 7. The chain's CDR3 is CASSQTQLAGGDEQFF. In DNA, the CDR3 is TGTGCCAGCAGCCAAACCCAGCTAGCGGGGGGGGATGAGCAGTTCTTC.

The V call is TRBV5-1, the J call TRBJ2-5; 7 bases match TRBD2. Looked up from germline, CDR1 is SGHRS and CDR2 is YFSETQ. CDR3 length equals 15 residues. V gave up 6 bases and J gave up 3 bases; unmatched junction bases: 11. CDR3 sequence: CASIPLGGDKETQYF. The CDR3 DNA sequence: TGCGCCAGCATCCCCCTGGGAGGGGATAAAGAGACCCAGTACTTC.

V and J are TRBV5-1 and TRBJ1-5, with D possibly matching TRBD1 (6 bases). Germline-derived CDR1 and CDR2 are SGHRS and YFSETQ. Trimming stripped 4 bases from V and 5 bases from J, with 13 bases between. The CDR3 contains 14 residues. Here the CDR3 reads CASSLQGNDQPQHF. The CDR3 bases are TGCGCCAGCAGCCTACAGGGTAACGATCAGCCCCAGCATTTT.

The CDR3 spells CAWTRRTNEKLFF. DNA of the CDR3: TGTGCCTGGACGAGAAGAACTAATGAAAAACTGTTTTTT. This rearrangement joins TRBV30 to TRBJ1-4; no clear D. The CDR3 totals 13 residues. The germline V and J ends were trimmed by 4 bases and 1 base, with 7 bases remaining between them. Germline V lookup: CDR1 GTSNPN, CDR2 SVGIG (reference sequence).

There are a few counts of this clone. The CDR3 DNA follows: TGTGCCTGGAGGAGGGACTATGGCTACACCTTC. Translated, it gives CAWRRDYGYTF. This chain connects TRBV30 to TRBJ1-2; D uncertain. The germline V and J ends were trimmed by 3 bases and 3 bases, with 5 bases remaining between them. CDR1 is GTSNPN, CDR2 SVGIG, per germline (reference sequence). This CDR3 is 11 amino acids long.

This rearrangement joins TRBV19 to TRBJ1-1; D remains ambiguous. V was shortened by 4 bases and J by 3 bases, with 12 bases between the two germline ends. CDR1 LNHDA and CDR2 SQIVND come from the germline V gene (reference sequence). The CDR3 sequence is 14 residues long. In nucleotides, the CDR3 is TGTGCCAGTAGTAAACAGAGTTTGGACACTGAAGCTTTCTTT. Amino acids: CASSKQSLDTEAFF.

The chain links TRBV10-1 to TRBJ2-3, with TRBD2 matching 15 bases. Trimming removed 5 bases from V and 8 bases from J; junction bases left unmatched: 14. The germline gives CDR1 WNHNN, CDR2 SYGVQD (reference sequence). The CDR3 contains 18 residues. The CDR3 DNA reads TGCGCCAGCAGTCCCGGGACTAGCGGGGGGAATGCACTCACTACGCAGTATTTT. It yields the protein CASSPGTSGGNALTTQYF.

The rearrangement uses TRBV9 and TRBJ2-7, with a possible D match to TRBD1 (6 bases). CDR1 is SGDLS and CDR2 is YYNGEE in the germline V gene. The CDR3 is 15 amino acids. Trimming stripped 0 bases from V and 2 bases from J, with 12 bases between. CDR3 in amino acids: CASSVDTGSPYEQYF. CDR3 bases: TGTGCCAGCAGCGTAGACACAGGGAGTCCCTACGAGCAGTACTTC.

The chain joins TRBV9 to TRBJ1-4; the D gene is possibly TRBD1 (6 bases). The CDR3 spans 14 residues. Germline V gene data show CDR1 as SGDLS and CDR2 as YYNGEE. Trimming left V 4 bases short and J 7 bases short, with 14 bases between. CDR3 sequence (DNA): TGTGCCAGCAGCCCCAGTACAGGGACTGAAAAACTGTTTTTT. Protein product: CASSPSTGTEKLFF.

This chain joins TRBV11-2 and TRBJ2-1; weak D call: TRBD1 (5 bases). Per germline, CDR1 SGHAT and CDR2 FQNNGV. The V end lost 0 bases, the J end lost 5 bases, and 8 bases lay between the germline ends. The CDR3 totals 14 residues. CDR3 sequence reads: CASSLDRVHNEQFF. CDR3 DNA sequence: TGTGCCAGCAGCTTAGACAGGGTCCACAATGAGCAGTTCTTC.

The chain has TRBV7-2 and TRBJ1-1; D gene uncertain. Germline CDR1 and CDR2: SGHTA and FQGNSA. Trimming pared 1 base from V and 6 bases from J, leaving 12 bases between. This CDR3 has 14 amino acids. The CDR3 DNA reads TGTGCCAGCAGCTTAGGCGTCTGGTCTGCTGAAGCTTTCTTT. Translated: CASSLGVWSAEAFF. Variable domain in full (rest from reference TRBV7-2 and TRBJ1-1): GAGVSQSPSNKVTEKGKDVELRCDPISGHTALYWYRQSLGQGLEFLIYFQGNSAPDKSGLPSDRFSAERTGGSVSTLTIQRTQQEDSAVYLCASSLGVWSAEAFFGQGTRLTVV.

This clone came up many times. CDR3 region: CASGTTDEAFF. The CDR3 nucleotides read TGCGCCAGCGGAACGACAGACGAAGCTTTCTTT. This chain connects TRBV10-2 to TRBJ1-1; perhaps TRBD1 as D (5 bases). The germline V gene encodes CDR1 WSHSY and CDR2 SAAADI. V gave up 8 bases and J gave up 8 bases, with 12 bases separating them. The CDR3 has 11 amino acids.

J is TRBJ1-4 and V is TRBV30; D not certain. The CDR3 is made up of 15 amino acids. Trimming cost V 1 base and J 0 bases, with 9 bases left between them. Germline CDR1 reads GTSNPN; CDR2 reads SVGIG (reference sequence). The chain's CDR3 is CAWSDFGATNEKLFF. The CDR3 DNA is TGTGCCTGGAGTGATTTTGGAGCAACTAATGAAAAACTGTTTTTT. Full variable domain (rest looked up from reference TRBV30 and TRBJ1-4): SQTIHQWPATLVQPVGSPLSLECTVEGTSNPNLYWYRQAAGRGLQLLFYSVGIGQISSEVPQNLSASRPQDRQFILSSKKLLLSDSGFYLCAWSDFGATNEKLFFGSGTQLSVL.

The chain joins TRBV10-3 to TRBJ2-1; D remains ambiguous. This CDR3 is built from 13 residues. Germline lookup yields CDR1 ENHRY and CDR2 SYGVKD. Deletions cut 6 bases from V and 6 bases from J, with 12 bases between. In DNA form, the CDR3 reads TGTGCCATCAGGCGATTCTCGGTCAATGAGCAGTTCTTC. It specifies CAIRRFSVNEQFF.